This T cell receptor beta chain was identified in a study of blood T cell repertoires in COVID-19. Germline-derived CDR1 and CDR2 are SGHTA and FQGTGA. Trimming left V 5 bases short and J 5 bases short, with 13 bases between. The length of the CDR3 is 14 residues. Authors' methods: Researchers report that nucleated cell counts were estimated from reference gene primer amplification. The protocol was immunoSEQ multiplex PCR, while the TCRdb copy is restricted to in-frame clones and leaves out a portion. The DNA was the basis for D and trimming; V, J and clone size are from that table. There are around 200,000 clones in the sample; approximately 82% occur only once, and roughly 2.8% lies in the top ten.

The specimen sequenced was peripheral blood. This clonotype was sampled from a man aged 45-65 years with active or convalescent COVID-19. The chain has TRBV7-3 and TRBJ2-1; a possible D gene is TRBD2 (6 bases). The chain's CDR3 is CASSPRTTDNEQFF. The CDR3 bases are TGTGCCAGCAGCCCCCGGACTACCGACAATGAGCAGTTCTTC.